Sequencing of this T cell receptor (beta chain) was carried out in a study of T cell repertoires in cytomegalovirus infection (dated by TCRdb to between 2018 and 2021). Concerning the study at large: Peptide stimulations targeted recently identified HLA-C-restricted CMV epitopes, whose presentation resists viral immunomodulation, together with well-studied HLA-B-restricted epitopes. Because public TCR beta signatures pointed to carriage of CMV infection together with the matching HLA type, the HLA type of each donor mattered for the analysis.

Summary of the overall study and its limitations: Carriers of CMV infection plus the relevant HLA type were discriminated by the cumulative frequency of public TCR beta family members in the study cohort and in an independent roughly 380-donor cohort. The ex vivo response was dominated by HLA-C-restricted CMV-specific TCR beta clonotypes, and the single most frequent clonotype in two of eight donors was supplied by these HLA-C-restricted clonotypes.

This clonotype was picked up a small number of times. The antigen this receptor binds is unknown. No qualities accompany the bases; no much larger clone lies one base away. Reading from cysteine to phenylalanine, the CDR3 counts 13 amino acids. The DNA shown is the 39-base CDR3, in frame from base 1. V loses 1 base, J loses 7 bases, and the germline ends lie 12 bases apart. CDR1 SGHNT and CDR2 YYREEE were looked up in the germline V gene (reference sequence). The run used an Illumina HiSeq 1500. TCRdb reprocessing: public reads trimmed at Q25 with fastp, clones called with MiXCR, in-frame beta chains kept. Identical CDR3 protein sequences are pooled into one entry, listed with their most common genes and DNA. The sample table shows about 830,000 distinct CDR3 sequences, and about 31% are seen once. The top ten constitute 9.5% to 15% of the sample. This sample's treatment or condition label indicates: in vitro stimulation with specific CMV peptide epitopes to enrich CMV-specific T cells.

The V gene is TRBV5-4 and the J gene is TRBJ2-7, and perhaps TRBD2 as D gene, on 5 matching bases. The TCR was taken from a human donor in good health (CMV status not recorded). Some clones in this sample may be carry-over from other donors' samples. Sequenced material: cultured CD8+ T cells from PBMCs, taken from culture after CMV antigen stimulation. CDR3 loop: CASSLNAGWEQYF. The DNA sequence is as follows: TGTGCCAGCAGCTTGAATGCGGGTTGGGAGCAGTACTTC.